This TCR beta chain was documented in a study of metastatic and nonmetastatic thyroid tumors. Patients underwent thyroid surgery, and none had received any treatment before it. In the original analysis: Researchers built a distant-metastasis classifier for papillary thyroid cancer that drew on CDR3 differences across clinicopathological groups. TCRdb reanalyzed the PCR reads with MiXCR. TCRdb's processing, not the study's, gives the V and J calls here. The sample has about 93,000 clones; roughly 8.6% are singletons. This clone was picked up many times. Sequencing was carried out using blood. This receptor was taken from a female donor with papillary thyroid cancer or a benign thyroid nodule (not recorded which). Some clones in this sample may be carry-over from other donors' samples.

CDR3 DNA sequence: TGCGCCAGCAGTCCCGATACAGGCTCTGGAAACACCATATATTTT. Encoded protein: CASSPDTGSGNTIYF. J is TRBJ1-3 and V is TRBV5-1, with D maybe TRBD1 (5 bases). V dropped 5 bases and J dropped 0 bases, with 12 bases sitting between them. The CDR3 consists of 15 residues. The V gene's germline CDR1 is SGHRS and CDR2 YFSETQ.